The entry that follows covers one T cell receptor beta chain sequence. TCR beta chains were sequenced at survey level with immunoSEQ. The data were produced by immunoSEQ multiplex PCR, yet TCRdb's version contains in-frame clones alone and is incomplete. The repertoire holds 40,000 to 55,000 clones, with approximately 95% as singletons. Germline CDR1 reads SGDLS; CDR2 reads YYNGEE. Trimming stripped 4 bases from V and 4 bases from J, with 15 bases between. This CDR3 contains 14 residues. The sequencing sample was made of PBMCs. The sequence derives from a man aged 35 to 55 with rheumatoid arthritis. V usage is TRBV9 and J usage is TRBJ2-7, with a weak D call TRBD1 (6 bases). CDR3 nucleotides: TGTGCCAGCAGCCCTCGGACAGAATTGTACGAGCAGTACTTC. Its translation is CASSPRTELYEQYF. Full variable domain (missing parts from reference TRBV9 and TRBJ2-7): DSGVTQTPKHLITATGQRVTLRCSPRSGDLSVYWYQQSLDQGLQFLIQYYNGEERAKGNILERFSAQQFPDLHSELNLSSLELGDSALYFCASSPRTELYEQYFGPGTRLTVT.